One and the same sample provided the 13 T cell receptor beta chains below, sequenced in a study of blood T cell repertoires in COVID-19. Sequencing was performed with immunoSEQ multiplex PCR; in TCRdb, only in-frame clones are kept and a portion is missing. There are hundreds of thousands of clones in the sample; 83% occur only once, and 3.6% lies in the top ten. Sequencing was done on a sample of PBMCs or T cells enriched from blood (not recorded which). The source of these receptors is a woman aged 40 to 50 who had been exposed to COVID-19.

This rearrangement joins TRBV2 to TRBJ2-3, with D possibly matching TRBD2 (7 bases). V lost 5 bases to trimming and J lost 12 bases, with 24 bases between them. CDR1 and CDR2 (germline): SNHLY, FYNNEI. CDR3 length: 15 residues. The CDR3 DNA reads TGTGCCAGCAGTCCGAGTTCAGAGGGGGGGTTGAATCAGTATTTT. Residues: CASSPSSEGGLNQYF.

DNA of the CDR3: TGTGCCAGCACTACAGGGGCGAGGCAGCCCCAGCATTTT. Translation: CASTTGARQPQHF. V and J are TRBV2 and TRBJ1-5, with 7 bases aligning to TRBD1. The CDR3 has 13 amino acids. Per the germline V gene, CDR1 is SNHLY and CDR2 is FYNNEI. With 7 bases clipped from V and 7 bases from J, the junction kept 7 bases outside the gene matches.

The chain employs TRBV14 and TRBJ1-1, with 11 bases aligning to TRBD1. Looked up from germline, CDR1 is SGHDN and CDR2 is FVKESK. The V and J ends lost 3 bases and 0 bases, in that order; junction bases with no gene match: 3. CDR3 length: 16 amino acids. This CDR3 reads CASSQDRGQVNTEAFF. CDR3 coding DNA: TGTGCCAGCAGCCAGGACAGGGGGCAGGTGAACACTGAAGCTTTCTTT.

This chain connects TRBV30 to TRBJ1-2, with D uncertain. This CDR3 region has 13 residues. V gave up 2 bases and J gave up 0 bases, with 7 bases separating them. Germline V gene sequence: CDR1 GTSNPN, CDR2 SVGIG (reference sequence). In DNA, the CDR3 is TGTGCCTGGAGTTGGAGAGCTAACTATGGCTACACCTTC. Amino acid sequence: CAWSWRANYGYTF.

The chain combines TRBV7-9 with TRBJ1-2; D is possibly TRBD1 (5 bases). The CDR3 has 14 amino acids. The V gene's germline CDR1 is SEHNR and CDR2 FQNEAQ (reference sequence). V was cut by 5 bases and J by 6 bases, with 16 bases left in between. Here the CDR3 reads CASSLDRQTNGYTF. In DNA form, the CDR3 reads TGTGCCAGCAGCCTAGACAGACAAACAAATGGCTACACCTTC.

This clone has a handful of counts. The chain employs TRBV10-3 and TRBJ1-6; no firm D call. V lost 9 bases and J lost 12, with 18 bases in between. CDR1 and CDR2 (germline): ENHRY, SYGVKD. The CDR3 loop spans 13 amino acids. The CDR3 coding sequence is TGTGCCATTGGGGAGGCCGGCGGAGGACCCCTCCACTTT. The encoded protein is CAIGEAGGGPLHF.

The rearrangement links TRBV7-9 to TRBJ1-5, with no clear D. The germline V gene has CDR1 SEHNR and CDR2 FQNEAQ (reference sequence). The CDR3 is 13 amino acids. V lost 5 bases to trimming and J lost 0 bases, with 5 bases between them. In DNA, the CDR3 is TGTGCCAGCAGCGTCAATAGCAATCAGCCCCAGCATTTT. Translating gives CASSVNSNQPQHF.

V is TRBV7-6 and J is TRBJ1-1; a possible D gene is TRBD1 (6 bases). Germline CDR1 is SGHVS and CDR2 is FNYEAQ. V was trimmed by 1 base and J by 8 bases, leaving 14 bases between them. The CDR3 has 14 residues. CDR3 region: CASSLGAGGSEAFF. CDR3 nucleotide sequence: TGTGCCAGCAGCTTAGGGGCGGGGGGCAGCGAAGCTTTCTTT. The full variable domain, with the rest looked up from reference TRBV7-6 and TRBJ1-1, is GAGVSQSPRYKVTKRGQDVALRCDPISGHVSLYWYRQALGQGPEFLTYFNYEAQQDKSGLPNDRFSAERPEGSISTLTIQRTEQRDSAMYRCASSLGAGGSEAFFGQGTRLTVV.

The chain couples TRBV6-1 to TRBJ1-5; 7 nucleotides agree with TRBD1. J was trimmed by 0 bases and V by 3 bases; bases with no gene match: 8. The CDR3 totals 17 residues. The germline V gene encodes CDR1 MNHNS and CDR2 SASEGT. DNA of the CDR3: TGTGCCAGCAGTGAGTACCCAGGGGGATATAGCAATCAGCCCCAGCATTTT. Encoded protein: CASSEYPGGYSNQPQHF.

V gene TRBV28 combines with J gene TRBJ1-2; TRBD1 might be the D (5 bases). The CDR3 runs to 16 residues. V was clipped by 3 bases and J by 4 bases, with 18 bases between them. Per germline, CDR1 MDHEN and CDR2 SYDVKM. The CDR3 nucleotides read TGTGCCAGCAGTTTCATTCGGCGGCAGGGAGGCTATGGCTACACCTTC. Its protein product is CASSFIRRQGGYGYTF.

The V call is TRBV19, the J call TRBJ1-2; D is unclear. The germline V and J ends were trimmed by 5 bases and 6 bases, with 19 bases remaining between them. The CDR3 is made up of 15 amino acids. Germline assignment: CDR1 LNHDA and CDR2 SQIVND (reference sequence). CDR3 sequence reads: CASSSSWTQDNGYTF. In DNA form, the CDR3 reads TGTGCCAGTAGTTCCTCATGGACTCAAGACAATGGCTACACCTTC.

This chain joins TRBV4-1 and TRBJ2-2, with 15 bases matching TRBD2. The junction had 11 bases not matched to a gene; V was cut back by 0 bases and J by 3 bases. Germline values: CDR1 MGHRA, CDR2 YSYEKL. The CDR3 sequence is 21 residues long. CDR3 sequence: CASSQEPPGLAGGSDTGELFF. The CDR3 coding sequence is TGCGCCAGCAGCCAAGAACCCCCCGGACTAGCGGGGGGGTCGGACACCGGGGAGCTGTTTTTT.

V is TRBV7-9 and J is TRBJ1-1; 9 positions agree with TRBD1. The length of the CDR3 is 15 residues. Germline V gene sequence: CDR1 SEHNR, CDR2 FQNEAQ (reference sequence). The V segment lost 3 bases and the J segment 0 bases; nucleotides outside the gene matches: 2. The CDR3 sequence is CASSLGTGLNTEAFF. Written as DNA, the CDR3 is TGTGCCAGCAGCTTGGGGACAGGGTTGAACACTGAAGCTTTCTTT.